The rows below give T cell receptor beta chains drawn from one sample of a study of blood T cell repertoires in COVID-19. TCRdb keeps only in-frame clones here, not all; method: immunoSEQ multiplex PCR. The sample holds 210,000 or so clones, 65% to 85% seen once. Sequenced input: peripheral blood. All receptors come from a man aged 50 to 59 with active or convalescent COVID-19. Both conserved end residues are part of each CDR3. Each record gives: V gene, J gene, CDR3 protein.

TRBV5-1	TRBJ2-1	CASRIGASGRTSSYNEQFF
TRBV21-1	TRBJ1-5	CASSKRATGGPNCNQPQHF
TRBV28	TRBJ1-4	CASSPQPGSNEKLFF
TRBV7-9	TRBJ2-6	CASSSGTGTRGTGANVLTF
TRBV2	TRBJ2-2	CASSKTSWVNSGELFF
TRBV18	TRBJ1-1	CASSPNRMAMNTEAFF
TRBV5-1	TRBJ1-2	CASSLVQGEEDYGYTF
TRBV5-1	TRBJ1-5	CASSLGGTNQPQHF
TRBV7-9	TRBJ2-4	CASSLAAVGAAKNIQYF
TRBV30	TRBJ2-2	CAWSVGAGGVTGELFF
TRBV2	TRBJ2-1	CASSGASGGDFFLYNEQFF
TRBV5-1	TRBJ1-1	CASMGLGRNTEAFF
TRBV6-5	TRBJ1-4	CASRGTGGSEKLFF
TRBV5-4	TRBJ2-3	CASSLILGTDTQYF
TRBV6-5	TRBJ2-1	CASSLSSGVVDEQFF
TRBV28	TRBJ2-2	CASSPAFGPNTGELFF
TRBV2	TRBJ2-3	CASSDFETQITDTQYF
TRBV20-1	TRBJ1-2	CSASPGYGYTF
TRBV3-1/TRBV3-2	TRBJ1-2	CASSTQGIDYGYTF
TRBV19	TRBJ1-5	CASKDRGNQPQHF
TRBV9	TRBJ1-1	CASSADSGGTEAFF
TRBV9	TRBJ2-3	CASSGTSGGPHSTDTQYF
TRBV5-1	TRBJ1-5	CASSPGRGGNQPQHF
TRBV7-2	TRBJ2-2	CASSRTVFGTGELFF
TRBV14	TRBJ2-1	CASSQDPGDSYNEQFF
TRBV5-1	TRBJ1-2	CASEGDRGANYGYTF